This paragraph reports one T cell receptor (beta chain). The antigen is unknown. These data are taken from a study of blood T cells in healthy people across ages. Study conclusions and caveats: Unsorted PBMCs blocked a conclusive comparison of naive and antigen-experienced cells.

A sample-barcoded 5' primer and a J-beta primer mix were used in a second PCR of roughly 7 to 12 cycles. TCRdb passed the 5' RACE reads through MiXCR, listing each CDR3 protein once. The sample shows hundreds of thousands of distinct CDR3 sequences, roughly 60% of them seen only once. Germline CDR1 MGHRA, CDR2 YSYEKL. V lost 1 base, J lost 4 bases, and 10 bases stayed unmatched. The CDR3 has 18 residues. The chain couples TRBV4-1 to TRBJ1-6, with TRBD1 matching over 7 bases. The sequence came from a man under 40 in good health. Material: blood. CDR3 sequence reads: CASSQAPTGPEYNSPLHF. The CDR3 bases are TGCGCCAGCAGCCAAGCTCCGACAGGGCCTGAGTATAATTCACCCCTCCACTTT.